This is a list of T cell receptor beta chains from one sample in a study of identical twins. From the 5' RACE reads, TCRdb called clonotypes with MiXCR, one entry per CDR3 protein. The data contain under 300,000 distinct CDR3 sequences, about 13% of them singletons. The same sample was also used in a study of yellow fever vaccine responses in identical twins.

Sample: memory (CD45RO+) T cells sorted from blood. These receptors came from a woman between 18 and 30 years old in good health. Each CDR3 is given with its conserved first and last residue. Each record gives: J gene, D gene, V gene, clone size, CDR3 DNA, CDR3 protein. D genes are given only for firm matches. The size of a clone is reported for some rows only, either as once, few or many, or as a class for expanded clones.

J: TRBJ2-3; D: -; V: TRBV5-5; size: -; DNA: TGTGCCAGCATTAATCGGATGGAAGATACGCAGTATTTT; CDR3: CASINRMEDTQYF
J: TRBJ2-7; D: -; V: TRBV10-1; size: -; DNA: TGCGCCAGCAGTGACCCGGACGGCCGCGGGCAGTACTTC; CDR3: CASSDPDGRGQYF
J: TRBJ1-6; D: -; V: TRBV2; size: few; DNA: TGTGCCAGCAGTGTCGTTCGGGTTAATTCACCCCTCCACTTT; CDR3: CASSVVRVNSPLHF
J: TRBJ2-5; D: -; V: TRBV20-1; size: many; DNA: TGCAGTGCTTCGGGTAGGGGAGAGACCCAGTACTTC; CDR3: CSASGRGETQYF
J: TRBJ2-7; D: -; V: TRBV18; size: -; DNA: TGTGCCAGCTCACCCCCGACAGATTACGAGCAGTACTTC; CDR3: CASSPPTDYEQYF
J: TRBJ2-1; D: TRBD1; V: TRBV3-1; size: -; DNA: TGTGCCAGCAGCCAGGAGCTCGGGACAGGGGTGGACAATGAGCAGTTCTTC; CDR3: CASSQELGTGVDNEQFF
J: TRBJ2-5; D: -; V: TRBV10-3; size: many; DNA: TGTGCCATCAGTGAGGGAGTGGGGCAAGAGACCCAGTACTTC; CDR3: CAISEGVGQETQYF
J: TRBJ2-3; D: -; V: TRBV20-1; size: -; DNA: TGCAGTGCTAGTCTCCTAGCCAGAGATACGCAGTATTTT; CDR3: CSASLLARDTQYF
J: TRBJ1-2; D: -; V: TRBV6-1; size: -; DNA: TGTGCCAGCAGTGAAGCGCTAGAGGTTAACTATGGCTACACCTTC; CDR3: CASSEALEVNYGYTF
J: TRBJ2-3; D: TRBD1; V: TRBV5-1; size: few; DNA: TGCGCCAGCAGCCTGACGACAGGGGGGACAGATACGCAGTATTTT; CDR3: CASSLTTGGTDTQYF
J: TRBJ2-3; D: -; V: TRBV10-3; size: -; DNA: TGTGCCATCTGGCCTGGGAACACAGATACGCAGTATTTT; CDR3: CAIWPGNTDTQYF
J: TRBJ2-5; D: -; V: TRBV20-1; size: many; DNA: TGCAGTGCTAGAGATTTAGGAGAGACCCAGTACTTC; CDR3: CSARDLGETQYF
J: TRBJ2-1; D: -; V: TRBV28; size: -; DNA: TGTGCCAGCAGTTTCTTCTTAGCGCTCAATGAGCAGTTCTTC; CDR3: CASSFFLALNEQFF
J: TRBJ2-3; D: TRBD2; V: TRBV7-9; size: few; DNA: TGTGCCAGCAGCTCTAGCGGGAAGGTGCATACGCAGTATTTT; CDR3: CASSSSGKVHTQYF
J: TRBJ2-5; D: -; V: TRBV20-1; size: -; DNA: TGCAGTGCTAGAGGACAGACCCAAGAGACCCAGTACTTC; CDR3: CSARGQTQETQYF
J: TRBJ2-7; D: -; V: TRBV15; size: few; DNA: TGTGCCACCAGCAGAGTGCAGGGGAGTTGGTACGAGCAGTACTTC; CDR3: CATSRVQGSWYEQYF
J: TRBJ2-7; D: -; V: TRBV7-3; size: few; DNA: TGTGCCAGCAGCTTATTGGAGGGTGGCGAGCAGTACTTC; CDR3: CASSLLEGGEQYF